Below, 26 T cell receptor beta chains from the same sample are listed, as sequenced in a study of blood T cell repertoires in COVID-19. Repertoires were generated with immunoSEQ multiplex PCR, while TCRdb's copy carries only in-frame clones and drops some. Of 150,000 to 200,000 clones listed, around four fifths are singletons. Sequencing was carried out using peripheral blood. The source is a woman between 25 and 40 years old with acute or convalescent COVID-19.

This clone has only a few counts. The chain joins TRBV7-9 to TRBJ1-1, with D uncertain. CDR1 and CDR2 from the germline V gene are SEHNR and FQNEAQ (reference sequence). The ends were cut back, 3 bases at V and 3 bases at J, with 8 bases in the middle. The CDR3 consists of 13 residues. The CDR3 spells CASSFPGDTEAFF. The CDR3 nucleotides read TGTGCCAGCAGCTTCCCCGGGGACACTGAAGCTTTCTTT.

The genes are TRBV27 and TRBJ1-2; 8 nucleotides match TRBD1. Germline trimming cut 4 bases from V and 8 bases from J; bases unmatched to any gene: 21. CDR1 is MNHEY, CDR2 SMNVEV, per germline (reference sequence). The CDR3 loop spans 18 amino acids. The CDR3 region is CASSSPRRGRVGIQGYTF. CDR3 DNA: TGTGCCAGCAGTTCTCCCCGCAGGGGGCGCGTGGGCATACAAGGCTACACCTTC.

The rearrangement links TRBV28 to TRBJ1-1, with TRBD1 matching 8 bases. The CDR3 loop spans 16 amino acids. The germline V gene encodes CDR1 MDHEN and CDR2 SYDVKM. With V trimmed by 6 bases and J by 5 bases, 14 bases remained unmatched. The CDR3 coding sequence is TGTGCCAGCAGCCCCATCCGCGACGGACAGGGAACTGAAGCTTTCTTT. Its protein product is CASSPIRDGQGTEAFF.

The rearrangement links TRBV10-3 to TRBJ2-7, with D possibly TRBD2 on 6 matching bases. This CDR3 has 16 amino acids. Trimming took 2 bases from V and 3 from J, leaving 17 bases between them. Germline V gene lookup returns CDR1 ENHRY and CDR2 SYGVKD. CDR3 in amino acids: CAISEGLGGARYEQYF. CDR3 in DNA: TGTGCCATCAGTGAGGGTTTGGGGGGAGCGCGCTACGAGCAGTACTTC.

The chain joins TRBV28 to TRBJ1-5, with 9 bases that match TRBD1. Germline CDR1 and CDR2: MDHEN and SYDVKM. The CDR3 runs 15 residues. V lost 6 bases to trimming and J lost 7 bases; unmatched junction nucleotides: 10. CDR3 coding DNA: TGTGCCAGCAGGGCCGGGACAGGGCTGGGACAGCCCCAGCATTTT. It is translated as CASRAGTGLGQPQHF.

The chain recombines TRBV7-8 with TRBJ1-1; 7 nucleotides match TRBD1. This CDR3 region has 14 residues. J was trimmed by 5 bases and V by 5 bases; bases with no gene match: 8. CDR1 SGHVS and CDR2 FQNEAQ come from the germline V gene. The CDR3 spells CASSRDRVGTEAFF. The CDR3 nucleotides are TGTGCCAGCAGCCGAGACAGGGTGGGGACTGAAGCTTTCTTT.

V gene TRBV30 combines with J gene TRBJ1-6; maybe TRBD1 (6 bases). The CDR3 length is 14 residues. The germline gives CDR1 GTSNPN, CDR2 SVGIG (reference sequence). V lost 3 bases and J 6 bases, leaving 12 bases between the germline ends. CDR3 amino acids: CAWRSEGGNSPLHF. DNA of the CDR3: TGTGCCTGGAGGTCGGAAGGGGGTAATTCACCCCTCCACTTT.

This clone was counted once. V and J are TRBV3-1 (or the pseudogene TRBV3-2) and TRBJ1-2, with 7 positions matching TRBD1. With V trimmed by 0 bases and J by 2 bases, 9 bases remained unmatched. Germline V gene data show CDR1 as LGHDT and CDR2 as YNNKEL (reference sequence). The CDR3 totals 17 residues. The CDR3 region is CASSQDVSGTVNYGYTF. CDR3 sequence (DNA): TGTGCCAGCAGCCAAGACGTCTCCGGGACAGTCAACTATGGCTACACCTTC.

The V gene is TRBV4-2, the J gene TRBJ2-7; TRBD2 matches at 10 bases. Germline V gene lookup returns CDR1 LGHNA and CDR2 YNFKEQ. CDR3 length equals 17 residues. Germline trimming cut 0 bases from V and 2 bases from J; bases unmatched to any gene: 7. CDR3 in amino acids: CASSQEVTSGPPYEQYF. In DNA form, the CDR3 reads TGTGCCAGCAGCCAAGAGGTGACTAGCGGGCCCCCCTACGAGCAGTACTTC.

The chain combines TRBV6-5 with TRBJ1-5, with TRBD1 matching over 9 bases. This CDR3 is 14 amino acids long. V was pared by 6 bases and J by 4 bases, with 4 bases of the junction left unmatched. Looked up from germline, CDR1 is MNHEY and CDR2 is SVGAGI. The CDR3 loop is CASSPDRGNQPQHF. The CDR3 DNA sequence: TGTGCCAGCAGCCCGGACAGGGGAAATCAGCCCCAGCATTTT.

The gene calls are TRBV3-1 (or the pseudogene TRBV3-2) and TRBJ2-3, with D possibly being TRBD1 (6 bases). The CDR3 totals 15 residues. The V end lost 1 base, the J end lost 7 bases, and 15 bases lay between the germline ends. The V gene's germline CDR1 is LGHDT and CDR2 YNNKEL (reference sequence). The chain's CDR3 is CASSQAGTFSNTQYF. The DNA of the CDR3 is TGTGCCAGCAGCCAAGCTGGGACATTTTCGAATACGCAGTATTTT.

In regard to this clone: Other DNA sequences from this sample encode an identical CDR3 as well. The rearrangement links TRBV9 to TRBJ2-2; the D gene is possibly TRBD1 (5 bases). In germline, CDR1 is SGDLS, CDR2 YYNGEE. V lost 3 bases to trimming and J lost 1 base, with 7 bases between them. This CDR3 has 14 residues. The CDR3 bases are TGTGCCAGCAGCGAGGGGTTGAACACCGGGGAGCTGTTTTTT. Protein: CASSEGLNTGELFF. The full variable domain, rest sourced from reference TRBV9 and TRBJ2-2, is DSGVTQTPKHLITATGQRVTLRCSPRSGDLSVYWYQQSLDQGLQFLIQYYNGEERAKGNILERFSAQQFPDLHSELNLSSLELGDSALYFCASSEGLNTGELFFGEGSRLTVL.

The V and J genes are TRBV10-3 and TRBJ2-7; unclear D gene. The CDR3 covers 11 residues. V was clipped by 5 bases and J by 3 bases, with 5 bases between them. Looked up from germline, CDR1 is ENHRY and CDR2 is SYGVKD. The CDR3 reads CAISNSYEQYF. The CDR3 DNA reads as TGTGCCATCAGTAACAGCTACGAGCAGTACTTC.

V and J are TRBV4-3 and TRBJ1-4; tentative D call: TRBD1 (6 bases). The length of the CDR3 is 16 residues. Germline CDR1 is LGHNA and CDR2 is YSLEER. V lost 2 bases and J lost 0, with 10 bases in between. The CDR3 bases are TGCGCCAGCAGCCAAACAGGGTCTGCAACTAATGAAAAACTGTTTTTT. Encoded protein: CASSQTGSATNEKLFF.

V usage is TRBV19 and J usage is TRBJ2-2; 10 bases are a match to TRBD2. The germline gives CDR1 LNHDA, CDR2 SQIVND (reference sequence). The trim removed 4 bases at V and 0 bases at J, leaving 8 bases unmatched. The CDR3 is 18 residues long. CDR3 in DNA: TGTGCCAGTAGTAAGGCTAGCGGGGGTTTCGCGAACACCGGGGAGCTGTTTTTT. Translation gives CASSKASGGFANTGELFF.

This chain connects TRBV11-2 to TRBJ1-2; a possible D gene is TRBD1 (6 bases). Germline V gives CDR1 SGHAT, CDR2 FQNNGV. The CDR3 is 12 amino acids. V was shortened by 6 bases and J by 5 bases, with 10 bases between the two germline ends. The CDR3 loop reads CASRSTGYGYTF. The DNA of the CDR3 is TGTGCCAGCAGGTCGACAGGTTATGGCTACACCTTC.

The chain couples TRBV11-3 to TRBJ2-5; TRBD2 matches 8 bases. This CDR3 is 15 amino acids long. Germline V gene sequence: CDR1 SGHNT, CDR2 YENEEA. The junction had 4 bases not matched to a gene; V was cut back by 3 bases and J by 1 base. CDR3: CASSFSGGTQETQYF. The DNA of the CDR3 is TGTGCCAGCAGCTTCAGCGGGGGTACCCAAGAGACCCAGTACTTC.

This chain uses TRBV12-3 or TRBV12-4 with TRBJ1-5; a weak D match, TRBD1 (5 bases). V lost 5 bases and J lost 0, with 5 bases in between. The CDR3 runs 13 residues. In nucleotides, the CDR3 is TGTGCCAGCAGTGGACATAGCAATCAGCCCCAGCATTTT. Its translation is CASSGHSNQPQHF.

The gene calls are TRBV5-1 and TRBJ1-1; 9 bases are shared with TRBD1. The V gene's germline CDR1 is SGHRS and CDR2 YFSETQ. This CDR3 is built from 14 residues. V shed 4 bases, J shed 5 bases, and the junction held 6 bases outside the gene matches. This CDR3 reads CASSNPGQGTEAFF. The DNA for the CDR3 is TGCGCCAGCAGCAACCCGGGACAGGGTACTGAAGCTTTCTTT.

V gene TRBV7-9 combines with J gene TRBJ1-1; 9 bases line up with TRBD1. Germline V lookup: CDR1 SEHNR, CDR2 FQNEAQ (reference sequence). Trimming cost V 4 bases and J 5 bases; bases outside gene matches: 5. This CDR3 is 14 amino acids long. The CDR3 loop is CASSWTGERTEAFF. The CDR3 DNA is TGTGCCAGCAGCTGGACAGGGGAGAGGACTGAAGCTTTCTTT.

This clone has just one count. The chain recombines TRBV14 with TRBJ1-3, with TRBD1 as a possible D gene (5 bases). V was trimmed by 0 bases and J by 0 bases, leaving 18 bases between them. In germline, CDR1 is SGHDN, CDR2 FVKESK. CDR3 length: 19 residues. The CDR3 spells CASSQDMGQPLLSGNTIYF. In DNA, the CDR3 is TGTGCCAGCAGCCAAGATATGGGGCAGCCATTACTCTCTGGAAACACCATATATTTT.

This clone was counted a single time. The V call is TRBV6-5, the J call TRBJ1-2, with 7 bases lining up with TRBD1. Unmatched junction bases numbered 12, after V lost 6 bases and J lost 8 bases. This CDR3 has 14 residues. Germline V gene data show CDR1 as MNHEY and CDR2 as SVGAGI. CDR3 residues: CASSRQGSTGGYTF. The CDR3, as DNA: TGTGCCAGCAGCAGACAGGGATCGACTGGGGGCTACACCTTC.

The chain has TRBV7-9 and TRBJ1-1; perhaps TRBD1 as D (5 bases). This CDR3 spans 13 amino acids. V gave up 5 bases and J gave up 7 bases, with 14 bases separating them. CDR1 and CDR2 from the germline V gene are SEHNR and FQNEAQ (reference sequence). The CDR3, as DNA: TGTGCCAGCAGCCCTTCAGCGGGGGGTGAAGCTTTCTTT. This gives the protein CASSPSAGGEAFF.

This chain joins TRBV2 and TRBJ2-7; possibly TRBD1 for D (5 bases). CDR1 and CDR2 (germline): SNHLY, FYNNEI. This CDR3 spans 14 amino acids. Trimming shortened V by 1 base and J by 0 bases, and 7 bases separated the two germline ends. The chain's CDR3 is CASSEGQRSYEQYF. CDR3 nucleotides: TGTGCCAGCAGTGAAGGACAGCGCTCCTACGAGCAGTACTTC.

The rearrangement joins TRBV6-5 to TRBJ2-3; 14 bases agree with TRBD2. The V segment lost 0 bases and the J segment 13 bases; nucleotides outside the gene matches: 6. Per germline, CDR1 MNHEY and CDR2 SVGAGI. This CDR3 has 15 residues. The CDR3 DNA sequence: TGTGCCAGCAGTTACTCGACTAGCGGGGGGGCCGTTGAGTATTTT. Protein sequence: CASSYSTSGGAVEYF.

This clone has more than one count but fewer than ten. The V gene is TRBV18, the J gene TRBJ2-3; 8 nucleotides line up with TRBD1. Germline V gene sequence: CDR1 KGHSH, CDR2 LQKENI. The CDR3 totals 17 residues. Trimming took 3 bases from V and 1 from J; bases not matched to a gene: 9. The CDR3 coding sequence is TGTGCCAGCTCACCCCGACCAGGGGGCGCGGGCACAGATACGCAGTATTTT. Translating it yields CASSPRPGGAGTDTQYF.